These 21 T cell receptor beta chains share one sample of origin, sequenced in a study of read filtering for tumor transcriptome and immune sequencing. From approximately 430 ng of RNA, a library with molecular barcoded alpha/delta and beta/gamma adaptors was made. One entry per CDR3 protein results from TCRdb running MiXCR on the reads. Here the sample spans about 37,000 distinct CDR3 sequences, roughly 10% being singletons. Material: a population of CD138-negative cells sorted from bone marrow. The receptors stem from a donor aged 40 or older with multiple myeloma.

Ten or more counts support this clonotype. The chain is built from TRBV6-6 and TRBJ2-3; D is uncertain. Germline-derived CDR1 and CDR2 are MNHNY and SVGAGI (reference sequence). The V and J ends lost 8 bases and 3 bases respectively, with 6 bases between them. The CDR3 is 11 amino acids. CDR3 in amino acids: CASLVTDTQYF. Here the CDR3 DNA reads TGTGCCAGCCTTGTGACAGATACGCAGTATTTT.

This clonotype was found many times. The chain recombines TRBV6-1 with TRBJ2-3; D gene unclear. V was shortened by 10 bases and J by 3 bases, with 17 bases between the two germline ends. The CDR3 runs to 14 residues. Looked up from germline, CDR1 is MNHNS and CDR2 is SASEGT. The CDR3 is CATTLAYQTDTQYF. The CDR3, as DNA: TGTGCCACCACTCTGGCTTACCAGACAGATACGCAGTATTTT.

Many counts were recorded for this clonotype. V and J are TRBV4-2 and TRBJ2-7; maybe TRBD1 (6 bases). This CDR3 comprises 15 residues. Germline-derived CDR1 and CDR2 are LGHNA and YNFKEQ. Trimming removed 4 bases at V and 2 bases at J, with 15 bases between. Here the CDR3 DNA reads TGTGCCAGCAGCCCGGCAGACAGGCCGACCTACGAGCAGTACTTC. As protein: CASSPADRPTYEQYF.

A word on this clonotype: A much larger clonotype is one base distant, so this may be a read error. The chain carries TRBV27 and TRBJ2-5; TRBD2 matches at 9 bases. The V segment lost 6 bases and the J segment 2 bases; nucleotides outside the gene matches: 13. This CDR3 spans 17 amino acids. Germline V CDR1 and CDR2: MNHEY, SMNVEV (reference sequence). DNA for the CDR3: TGTGCCAGCAGCCGTGGCGGAAGACTAGCGGTTCAAGAGACCCAGTACTTC. It specifies CASSRGGRLAVQETQYF.

The sample holds many counts of this clonotype. V gene TRBV9 combines with J gene TRBJ1-1, with D perhaps TRBD1 (5 bases). Looked up from germline, CDR1 is SGDLS and CDR2 is YYNGEE. The ends were cut back, 0 bases at V and 0 bases at J, with 9 bases in the middle. CDR3 length: 15 amino acids. The DNA of the CDR3 is TGTGCCAGCAGCGTAGGAGTGGACATGAACACTGAAGCTTTCTTT. It encodes CASSVGVDMNTEAFF.

This clonotype was picked up many times. The chain is built from TRBV5-4 and TRBJ2-3; tentative D call: TRBD1 (5 bases). Deletions cut 4 bases from V and 2 bases from J, with 14 bases between. The germline gives CDR1 SGHNT, CDR2 YYREEE (reference sequence). There are 15 residues in the CDR3. The CDR3 bases are TGTGCCAGCAGCCCCGGACATACTGTCACAGATACGCAGTATTTT. This codes for CASSPGHTVTDTQYF.

In regard to this clonotype: A far larger clone differs by one base, so this is likely a read error. The chain employs TRBV12-3 or TRBV12-4 and TRBJ2-3, with 10 bases matching TRBD1. With 6 bases clipped from V and 6 bases from J, the junction kept 12 bases outside the gene matches. The CDR3 has 16 amino acids. The CDR3 region has the DNA TGTGCCAGCAGCTTGACAGGGGGCACACCCAGGGATACGCAGTATTTT. Residues: CASSLTGGTPRDTQYF.

This clonotype has ten or more counts. The J gene is TRBJ1-5, the V gene TRBV7-2, with D tentatively TRBD1 (6 bases). The germline V gene has CDR1 SGHTA and CDR2 FQGNSA. V lost 4 bases, J lost 4 bases, and 14 bases lay in between. The length of the CDR3 is 15 residues. The CDR3 spells CASSSGQSINQPQHF. CDR3 nucleotide sequence: TGTGCCAGCAGCTCTGGACAGTCCATTAATCAGCCCCAGCATTTT.

A word on this clonotype: A much larger clone sits a single nucleotide away, making a read error possible. The V call is TRBV10-3, the J call TRBJ1-2; D is unresolved. CDR1 is ENHRY and CDR2 is SYGVKD in the germline V gene. Trimming stripped 4 bases from V and 2 bases from J, with 14 bases between. The CDR3 is 15 residues long. The CDR3 nucleotides are TGTGCCATCAGTGCTCGAGTCCGAACGAACTATGGCTACACCTTC. Protein sequence: CAISARVRTNYGYTF.

This clonotype was picked up many times. The CDR3, as DNA: TGTGCCAGTAGCCTGGGGGGGGGCCGGAGCTCCTACGAGCAGTACTTC. Encoded protein: CASSLGGGRSSYEQYF. The genes are TRBV19 and TRBJ2-7, with a possible D match to TRBD2 (7 bases). Germline loops: CDR1 LNHDA, CDR2 SQIVND (reference sequence). This CDR3 region has 16 residues. The germline V and J ends were trimmed by 6 bases and 0 bases, with 18 bases remaining between them.

This clonotype appeared many times. V usage is TRBV7-2 and J usage is TRBJ2-7; D not resolved. Germline V gene data show CDR1 as SGHTA and CDR2 as FQGNSA. The CDR3 has 15 residues. Trimming shortened V by 3 bases and J by 7 bases, and 19 bases separated the two germline ends. Here the CDR3 reads CASSLFYEGNREQYF. As DNA, the CDR3 is TGTGCCAGCAGCTTGTTCTACGAAGGGAATCGGGAGCAGTACTTC.

This clonotype was seen ten or more times. Here the CDR3 reads CSAREASAGTDTQYF. The CDR3 nucleotides are TGCAGTGCTAGAGAAGCTAGCGCGGGGACAGATACGCAGTATTTT. The chain joins TRBV20-1 to TRBJ2-3; weak D call: TRBD2 (6 bases). V was pared by 0 bases and J by 3 bases, with 13 bases between. Germline V gene data show CDR1 as DFQATT and CDR2 as SNEGSKA (reference sequence). This CDR3 contains 15 residues.

This clonotype was observed a handful of times. V and J are TRBV20-1 and TRBJ2-6; D is uncertain. CDR1 and CDR2 from the germline V gene are DFQATT and SNEGSKA (reference sequence). The V gene lost 3 bases and the J gene lost 2 bases, with 8 bases spanning the gap. The CDR3 runs 14 residues. In nucleotides, the CDR3 is TGCAGTGCTAGGGCTGGGGCTGGGGCCAACGTCCTGACTTTC. The encoded protein is CSARAGAGANVLTF.

This clonotype was picked up many times. The chain has TRBV2 and TRBJ1-1; a weak D match, TRBD1 (5 bases). The CDR3 runs 16 residues. Germline V lookup: CDR1 SNHLY, CDR2 FYNNEI. Between the trimmed V and J ends, which lost 7 bases and 1 base, there was a span of 19 bases. The CDR3 DNA reads TGTGCCAGCACTTCGGGACTTACCTTTCGGAACACTGAAGCTTTCTTT. This encodes CASTSGLTFRNTEAFF.

This clonotype was counted ten times or more. This chain connects TRBV7-2 to TRBJ2-1; TRBD1 agrees at 9 bases. The CDR3 is 16 amino acids. Looked up from germline, CDR1 is SGHTA and CDR2 is FQGNSA. J gave up 3 bases and V 3 bases, and 6 bases lay outside the gene matches. CDR3 sequence: CASSLGGDRVYNEQFF. The CDR3 nucleotides read TGTGCCAGCAGCTTGGGGGGGGACAGGGTCTACAATGAGCAGTTCTTC.

This clonotype has a handful of counts. One base separates it from a far larger clone, so it is likely a read error. The CDR3 loop reads CASSLTGRGGFFYEQFF. CDR3 DNA sequence: TGTGCCAGCAGCTTGACGGGTCGGGGGGGTTTTTTCTATGAGCAGTTCTTC. This chain uses TRBV5-8 with TRBJ2-1, with 8 bases that match TRBD2. The CDR3 has 17 amino acids. Germline V gene lookup returns CDR1 SGHTS and CDR2 YDEGEE. Unmatched junction bases numbered 14, after V lost 1 base and J lost 8 bases.

This clonotype was found many times. This sequence joins TRBV12-3 or TRBV12-4 and TRBJ1-2, with D perhaps matching TRBD1 (5 bases). V lost 2 bases to trimming and J lost 8 bases, with 15 bases between them. The CDR3 totals 14 residues. CDR3 coding DNA: TGTGCCAGCAGTTTAAGCCAGGGATTAAGGGGCTACACCTTC. Translated: CASSLSQGLRGYTF.

This clonotype was found many times. The rearrangement links TRBV20-1 to TRBJ2-1; D is undetermined. Per germline, CDR1 DFQATT and CDR2 SNEGSKA (reference sequence). The CDR3 is 12 amino acids. V lost 3 bases, J lost 6 bases, and 9 bases lay in between. CDR3 in DNA: TGCAGTGCTAGGCGGTCTGGCAATGAGCAGTTCTTC. It translates to CSARRSGNEQFF.

This clonotype showed up many times. The chain combines TRBV7-9 with TRBJ2-3, with D possibly being TRBD1 (6 bases). Trimming took off 3 bases at V and 2 bases at J, with 9 bases between the two ends. Per the germline V gene, CDR1 is SEHNR and CDR2 is FQNEAQ (reference sequence). The CDR3 contains 14 residues. The CDR3 region is CASSFNRDTDTQYF. The CDR3 DNA reads TGTGCCAGCAGCTTTAACAGGGACACAGATACGCAGTATTTT.

This clonotype occurred many times. The chain couples TRBV20-1 to TRBJ1-1; no clear D. CDR1 DFQATT and CDR2 SNEGSKA come from the germline V gene (reference sequence). V lost 5 bases to trimming and J lost 1 base, with 5 bases between them. The length of the CDR3 is 11 residues. The CDR3: CSAGANTEAFF. CDR3 DNA: TGCAGTGCTGGAGCGAACACTGAAGCTTTCTTT.

Many counts were recorded for this clonotype. V usage is TRBV11-2 and J usage is TRBJ1-6, with D maybe TRBD1 (6 bases). The CDR3 sequence is 15 residues long. CDR1 is SGHAT and CDR2 is FQNNGV in the germline V gene. V was shortened by 1 base and J by 7 bases, with 11 bases between the two germline ends. The CDR3 protein is CASSLAAGANSPLHF. The CDR3 nucleotides are TGTGCCAGCAGCTTAGCGGCGGGGGCCAATTCACCCCTCCACTTT.